These 4 T cell receptor beta chains share one sample of origin, sequenced in a study of spatial heterogeneity in lung cancer. This sample's time point: sample taken at primary tumor resection. TCRdb called the 5' RACE reads again in MiXCR, with one record for every CDR3 protein. The sample yields about 9,600 distinct CDR3 sequences, around 10% seen once. Whole-study results and caveats: How many expanded intratumoral alpha and beta TCRs were present tracked the tumor mutation count, which was a count of nonsynonymous mutations.

No antigen is known for these receptors. This specimen was lung tumor tissue, taken at surgery. Every receptor here comes from a male donor with early-stage non-small cell lung cancer.

This clonotype showed up many times. This beta chain was picked up by a library intended for alpha chains and is off target, so its count carries little meaning. This chain links TRBV7-8 with TRBJ2-5, with D tentatively TRBD1 or TRBD2 (6 bases each). The CDR3 spans 18 residues. V lost 0 bases, J lost 5 bases, and 22 bases lay in between. Germline values: CDR1 SGHVS, CDR2 FQNEAQ. This CDR3 reads CASSLARIPGAVGETQYF. CDR3 in DNA: TGTGCCAGCAGCTTAGCGCGTATTCCGGGGGCGGTTGGTGAGACCCAGTACTTC.

Concerning this clonotype: The library was prepared for alpha chains; this beta chain is a stray read, so its frequency means little. The chain links TRBV11-2 to TRBJ1-2; TRBD1 matches at 7 bases. The CDR3 is made up of 15 amino acids. Germline CDR1 SGHAT, CDR2 FQNNGV. Trimming at V came to 6 bases and at J to 5 bases, leaving 12 bases not matched to a gene. In DNA form, the CDR3 reads TGTGCCAGCAGATCAGACAGGGTTCAGAAATATGGCTACACCTTC. Amino acid sequence: CASRSDRVQKYGYTF. Complete variable domain (other parts from reference TRBV11-2 and TRBJ1-2): EAGVAQSPRYKIIEKRQSVAFWCNPISGHATLYWYQQILGQGPKLLIQFQNNGVVDDSQLPKDRFSAERLKGVDSTLKIQPAKLEDSAVYLCASRSDRVQKYGYTFGSGTRLTVV.

In its sample, this clonotype was seen many times. Because the library targeted alpha chains, this beta chain is an off-target read whose size means little. The chain employs TRBV11-2 and TRBJ2-1; 12 nucleotides line up with TRBD2. CDR3 size: 21 residues. The V gene's germline CDR1 is SGHAT and CDR2 FQNNGV. V was pared by 4 bases and J by 0 bases, with 16 bases of the junction left unmatched. DNA of the CDR3: TGTGCCAGCAGCTCCCAAATGACTAGCGGGAGCCACAGAAGCTCCTACAATGAGCAGTTCTTC. This gives the protein CASSSQMTSGSHRSSYNEQFF. The whole variable domain, filled in from reference TRBV11-2 and TRBJ2-1, reads EAGVAQSPRYKIIEKRQSVAFWCNPISGHATLYWYQQILGQGPKLLIQFQNNGVVDDSQLPKDRFSAERLKGVDSTLKIQPAKLEDSAVYLCASSSQMTSGSHRSSYNEQFFGPGTRLTVL.

The table lists this clonotype with a count of one. For a library built for alpha chains, this beta chain is a stray read; little rests on its size. The V gene is TRBV7-2, the J gene TRBJ2-3, with TRBD2 matching over 11 bases. Germline CDR1 SGHTA, CDR2 FQGNSA. Trimming removed 4 bases from V and 2 bases from J; junction bases left unmatched: 8. The CDR3 totals 17 residues. The CDR3 sequence is CASSSGLAGLVTDTQYF. The CDR3 DNA reads TGTGCCAGCAGCTCTGGACTAGCGGGTCTGGTCACAGATACGCAGTATTTT.